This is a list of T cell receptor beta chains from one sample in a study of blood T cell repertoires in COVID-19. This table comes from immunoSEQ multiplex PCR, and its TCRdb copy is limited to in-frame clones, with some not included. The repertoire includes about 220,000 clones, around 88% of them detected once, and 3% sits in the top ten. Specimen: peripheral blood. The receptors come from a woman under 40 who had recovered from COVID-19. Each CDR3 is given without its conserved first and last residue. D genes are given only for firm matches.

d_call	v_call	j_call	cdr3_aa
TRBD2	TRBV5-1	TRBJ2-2	ASSLAQGGNGELF
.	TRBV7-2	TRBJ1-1	ASSPTPGAEAF
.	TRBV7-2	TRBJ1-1	ASSLITGTEAF
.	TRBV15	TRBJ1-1	ATTVTGYGTEAF
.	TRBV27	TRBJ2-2	ASSPPSGELF
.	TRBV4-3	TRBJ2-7	ASSQDTGVIYEQY
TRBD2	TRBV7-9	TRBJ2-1	ASRLGATLAGAHGEQF
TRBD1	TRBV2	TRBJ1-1	ASKETGVTEAF
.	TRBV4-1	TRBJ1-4	ASSKAASATNEKLF
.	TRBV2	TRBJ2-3	ASGPGLHPDTQY
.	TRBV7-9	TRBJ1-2	ASSLDTVYGYT
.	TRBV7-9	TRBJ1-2	ASTFSGRQVSTNGYT
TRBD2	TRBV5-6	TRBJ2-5	ASTQAGGWETQY
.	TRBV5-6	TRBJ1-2	ASSLVDRGGYT
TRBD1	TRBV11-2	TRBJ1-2	ASAGQGAGYGYT
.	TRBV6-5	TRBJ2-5	ASSYSLTTVQETQY
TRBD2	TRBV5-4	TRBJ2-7	ASSLGLAGAGDINEQY
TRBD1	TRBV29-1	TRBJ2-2	SVLGGANTGELF